This entry lists 26 T cell receptor beta chains sequenced from one sample in a study of T cells in Graves' hyperthyroidism and ophthalmopathy (dated by TCRdb to about 2019). The receptor library was made with multiplex PCR. Instrument on record: Illumina HiSeq 2000. The TCR beta CDR3 regions were amplified from the RNA transcripts. The TCR CDR3 was subjected to a first round of RT-PCR using the HTBI primer set and the Qiagen OneStep RT-PCR kit. The public reads were reprocessed in TCRdb via fastp at Q25 and MiXCR, keeping in-frame beta chains. Rows with a matching CDR3 protein are joined into one entry that keeps the most common DNA and genes. Across this sample there are 700,000 or so distinct CDR3 sequences, with 13% to 15% seen only once. The ten biggest clones cover roughly an eighth of the sample. The specimen sequenced was blood. The source is a woman aged 50 to 65 with Graves' ophthalmopathy.

Written as DNA, the CDR3 is TGTGCCAGCCGCAGGGGCGGGCAAGAGACCCAGTACTTC. This gives the protein CASRRGGQETQYF. The chain carries TRBV7-9 and TRBJ2-5; a weak D match, TRBD1 (6 bases). In germline, CDR1 is SEHNR, CDR2 FQNEAQ (reference sequence). This CDR3 has 13 residues. V gave up 8 bases and J gave up 2 bases, with 12 bases separating them.

In this sample, this clonotype turned up many times. This rearrangement joins TRBV30 to TRBJ2-3; perhaps TRBD2 as D (6 bases). The CDR3 consists of 18 residues. Germline CDR1 GTSNPN, CDR2 SVGIG (reference sequence). The V gene lost 2 bases and the J gene lost 2 bases, with 23 bases spanning the gap. Here the CDR3 reads CAWSSINGDFSATDTQYF. CDR3 DNA sequence: TGTGCCTGGAGTTCTATTAACGGGGACTTTTCGGCCACAGATACGCAGTATTTT.

This clonotype was detected many times. The chain has TRBV3-1 and TRBJ2-1, with 12 nucleotides matching TRBD2. CDR1 is LGHDT, CDR2 YNNKEL, per germline (reference sequence). The CDR3 extends over 15 amino acids. Trimming cost V 4 bases and J 9 bases; bases outside gene matches: 7. This CDR3 reads CASSPLLAGGAEQFF. The CDR3 DNA follows: TGTGCCAGCAGCCCCTTACTAGCGGGAGGCGCTGAGCAGTTCTTC.

This clonotype was counted ten times or more. This sequence joins TRBV14 and TRBJ2-3; possibly TRBD2 for D (6 bases). The CDR3 is 14 residues long. The germline CDR1 and CDR2 sequences are SGHDN and FVKESK. Between the trimmed V and J ends, which lost 3 bases and 2 bases, there was a span of 9 bases. DNA for the CDR3: TGTGCCAGCAGCCACGGGGGAAACACAGATACGCAGTATTTT. It yields the protein CASSHGGNTDTQYF.

The chain employs TRBV7-9 and TRBJ2-1; the match to TRBD1 covers 7 bases. The CDR3 extends over 16 amino acids. J lost 5 bases, V lost 5 bases, and 12 bases had no gene match. Germline V CDR1 and CDR2: SEHNR, FQNEAQ (reference sequence). Written as DNA, the CDR3 is TGTGCCAGCAGCCAAGATCGAAGGGGGCCAAACAATGAGCAGTTCTTC. Protein: CASSQDRRGPNNEQFF.

This clonotype appeared a few times. This chain uses TRBV9 with TRBJ2-7; 8 nucleotides line up with TRBD2. CDR1 and CDR2 from the germline V gene are SGDLS and YYNGEE. The CDR3 extends over 15 amino acids. Trimming removed 0 bases from V and 7 bases from J; junction bases left unmatched: 9. CDR3 loop: CASSVAPGLVHEQYF. Written as DNA, the CDR3 is TGTGCCAGCAGCGTAGCCCCGGGACTAGTGCATGAGCAGTACTTC.

This clonotype came up a few times. The gene calls are TRBV29-1 and TRBJ2-2, with 10 bases aligning to TRBD1. The CDR3 extends over 14 amino acids. J was trimmed by 4 bases and V by 6 bases; bases with no gene match: 5. Looked up from germline, CDR1 is SQVTM and CDR2 is ANQGSEA. CDR3 amino acids: CSVAGTGVTGELFF. CDR3 coding DNA: TGCAGCGTAGCCGGGACAGGGGTCACCGGGGAGCTGTTTTTT.

The chain uses TRBV20-1 and TRBJ2-1, with TRBD2 identical over 8 bases. V trimming: 6 bases; J trimming: 2 bases; junction bases outside the gene matches: 6. From germline, CDR1 is DFQATT and CDR2 SNEGSKA (reference sequence). This CDR3 region has 14 residues. The CDR3: CSAPTSGTYNEQFF. The CDR3 bases are TGCAGTGCCCCTACTAGCGGAACCTACAATGAGCAGTTCTTC.

This clonotype was picked up many times. The CDR3 DNA sequence: TGTGCCAGCAGCCAGGGCCACAGAACCTACGAGCAGTACTTC. The encoded protein is CASSQGHRTYEQYF. The chain joins TRBV3-1 to TRBJ2-7; D gene unclear. The CDR3 spans 14 residues. Trimming shortened V by 3 bases and J by 2 bases, and 11 bases separated the two germline ends. Germline assignment: CDR1 LGHDT and CDR2 YNNKEL (reference sequence).

This clonotype has at least ten counts. This chain joins TRBV7-6 and TRBJ2-5, with 9 bases aligning to TRBD1. The CDR3 sequence is 13 residues long. Germline CDR1 reads SGHVS; CDR2 reads FNYEAQ. V lost 5 bases and J lost 6; bases outside the gene matches: 4. The CDR3 is CASSGTGWQTQYF. CDR3 bases: TGTGCCAGCAGCGGGACAGGGTGGCAGACCCAGTACTTC. Full variable domain (rest looked up from reference TRBV7-6 and TRBJ2-5): GAGVSQSPRYKVTKRGQDVALRCDPISGHVSLYWYRQALGQGPEFLTYFNYEAQQDKSGLPNDRFSAERPEGSISTLTIQRTEQRDSAMYRCASSGTGWQTQYFGPGTRLLVL.

This clonotype was seen a handful of times. This sequence joins TRBV27 and TRBJ2-3; 12 nucleotides agree with TRBD2. This CDR3 contains 16 residues. CDR1 is MNHEY, CDR2 SMNVEV, per germline (reference sequence). Unmatched junction bases numbered 5, after V lost 7 bases and J lost 0 bases. CDR3 region: CASKLAGGFSTDTQYF. CDR3 coding DNA: TGTGCCAGCAAACTAGCGGGGGGCTTTAGCACAGATACGCAGTATTTT.

This clonotype appeared many times. V gene TRBV27 combines with J gene TRBJ2-5, with D tentatively TRBD1 (7 bases). The CDR3 loop spans 16 amino acids. The germline V gene encodes CDR1 MNHEY and CDR2 SMNVEV (reference sequence). Trimming stripped 2 bases from V and 7 bases from J, with 20 bases between. CDR3 region: CASSLTGDSRSVTQYF. The CDR3 region has the DNA TGTGCCAGCAGTTTAACGGGGGACAGCCGCAGCGTGACCCAGTACTTC.

This chain joins TRBV10-3 and TRBJ1-5; D not resolved. Germline loops: CDR1 ENHRY, CDR2 SYGVKD. The CDR3 covers 14 residues. Trimming removed 3 bases from V and 4 bases from J, with 10 bases in between. The CDR3 loop is CAISDSSPNQPQHF. The DNA of the CDR3 is TGTGCCATCAGTGACAGCTCTCCTAATCAGCCCCAGCATTTT.

This clonotype was observed at least ten times. The V gene is TRBV27, the J gene TRBJ1-6; TRBD1 might be the D (5 bases). CDR3 length equals 19 residues. Trimming pared 5 bases from V and 0 bases from J, leaving 20 bases between. Germline V gene data show CDR1 as MNHEY and CDR2 as SMNVEV (reference sequence). The CDR3 reads CASSNRFHDQSSYNSPLHF. CDR3 sequence (DNA): TGTGCCAGCAGTAACAGGTTCCACGACCAAAGCTCCTATAATTCACCCCTCCACTTT.

The table lists this clonotype with many counts. This sequence joins TRBV11-2 and TRBJ2-2, with D uncertain. The germline V gene has CDR1 SGHAT and CDR2 FQNNGV. There are 17 residues in the CDR3. V was trimmed by 1 base and J by 2 bases, leaving 14 bases between them. CDR3 sequence: CASSLGNSARNTGELFF. CDR3 nucleotides: TGTGCCAGCAGCTTAGGGAACTCGGCTAGAAACACCGGGGAGCTGTTTTTT. The full variable domain, completed using reference TRBV11-2 and TRBJ2-2, is EAGVAQSPRYKIIEKRQSVAFWCNPISGHATLYWYQQILGQGPKLLIQFQNNGVVDDSQLPKDRFSAERLKGVDSTLKIQPAKLEDSAVYLCASSLGNSARNTGELFFGEGSRLTVL.

This clonotype was observed at least ten times. The chain is built from TRBV12-3 or TRBV12-4 and TRBJ2-7; D might be TRBD2 (6 bases). V dropped 2 bases and J dropped 2 bases, with 13 bases sitting between them. This CDR3 region has 15 residues. CDR3: CASSLFGSETYEQYF. DNA for the CDR3: TGTGCCAGCAGTTTATTCGGGAGCGAAACCTACGAGCAGTACTTC.

This clonotype was seen repeatedly, ten times or more. This chain connects TRBV12-5 to TRBJ1-1, with a weak D call TRBD1 (5 bases). With 6 bases removed from V and 3 bases from J, the gap between germline ends came to 14 bases. Germline CDR1 LGHNT, CDR2 FRNRAP. The CDR3 spans 14 residues. The CDR3 spells CASGPGGGDTEAFF. CDR3 nucleotide sequence: TGTGCTAGTGGCCCTGGGGGGGGGGACACTGAAGCTTTCTTT.

This clonotype was seen repeatedly, ten times or more. V usage is TRBV20-1 and J usage is TRBJ1-5; a weak D match, TRBD1 (6 bases). This CDR3 has 13 amino acids. V lost 4 bases to trimming and J lost 0 bases, with 7 bases between them. Germline lookup yields CDR1 DFQATT and CDR2 SNEGSKA (reference sequence). The CDR3 reads CSAKGDSNQPQHF. The CDR3 nucleotides read TGCAGTGCTAAGGGGGATAGCAATCAGCCCCAGCATTTT.

This chain links TRBV5-5 with TRBJ2-1; D gene ambiguous. Germline CDR1 and CDR2: SGHKS and YYEKEE (reference sequence). CDR3 length equals 15 residues. V was clipped by 2 bases and J by 8 bases, with 17 bases between them. Written as DNA, the CDR3 is TGTGCCAGCAGCTTAGTTTCCGACCCACGGGATGAGCAGTTCTTC. It yields the protein CASSLVSDPRDEQFF.

This clonotype has a count of ten or more. The V and J genes are TRBV3-1 and TRBJ1-2, with D maybe TRBD1 (5 bases). Germline V gene sequence: CDR1 LGHDT, CDR2 YNNKEL (reference sequence). The CDR3 runs 14 residues. Trimming left V 5 bases short and J 5 bases short, with 15 bases between. The CDR3 nucleotides read TGTGCCAGCAGCTGGGGCAAGGGAAGATATGGCTACACCTTC. It is translated as CASSWGKGRYGYTF.

V usage is TRBV5-6 and J usage is TRBJ2-5; D remains ambiguous. The CDR3 sequence is 15 residues long. V shed 4 bases and J shed 2 bases, with 15 bases lying between them. Germline V gene data show CDR1 as SGHDT and CDR2 as YYEEEE. CDR3 in DNA: TGTGCCAGCAGCCCCAGAACAGCTGGGCAAGAGACCCAGTACTTC. Translation gives CASSPRTAGQETQYF. Looking up the rest from reference TRBV5-6 and TRBJ2-5 gives the full variable domain: DAGVTQSPTHLIKTRGQQVTLRCSPKSGHDTVSWYQQALGQGPQFIFQYYEEEERQRGNFPDRFSGHQFPNYSSELNVNALLLGDSALYLCASSPRTAGQETQYFGPGTRLLVL.

The chain recombines TRBV6-2 or TRBV6-3 with TRBJ1-2; perhaps TRBD1 as D (5 bases). The CDR3 has 13 amino acids. CDR1 and CDR2 (germline): MNHEY, SVGEGT. The V gene lost 5 bases and the J gene lost 2 bases, with 9 bases spanning the gap. The CDR3 nucleotides are TGTGCCAGCAGTAACCGGGACAACTATGGCTACACCTTC. Amino acids: CASSNRDNYGYTF.

This chain joins TRBV10-3 and TRBJ2-3; D is perhaps TRBD2 (6 bases). The V gene lost 1 base and the J gene lost 2 bases, with 7 bases spanning the gap. Germline lookup yields CDR1 ENHRY and CDR2 SYGVKD. The CDR3 is 14 amino acids. The CDR3 sequence is CAISEWRDTDTQYF. The CDR3 DNA sequence: TGTGCCATCAGTGAGTGGAGGGACACAGATACGCAGTATTTT.

This clonotype came up many times. The gene calls are TRBV20-1 and TRBJ2-1; TRBD1 or TRBD2 may be the D gene (5 bases each). The CDR3 length is 16 residues. Germline V lookup: CDR1 DFQATT, CDR2 SNEGSKA (reference sequence). The V end lost 6 bases, the J end lost 1 base, and 19 bases lay between the germline ends. This CDR3 reads CSAPDNMGESYNEQFF. Written as DNA, the CDR3 is TGCAGTGCACCCGACAATATGGGGGAGTCCTACAATGAGCAGTTCTTC.

The V call is TRBV20-1, the J call TRBJ2-4; 7 bases line up with TRBD2. The ends lost 1 base at V and 3 bases at J; junction bases unmatched: 12. The CDR3 is made up of 17 amino acids. Germline V lookup: CDR1 DFQATT, CDR2 SNEGSKA (reference sequence). CDR3 loop: CSARVPAGDGDKNIQYF. For the CDR3, the DNA is TGCAGTGCTAGAGTCCCCGCGGGAGACGGGGACAAAAACATTCAGTACTTC.

The V gene is TRBV5-1, the J gene TRBJ2-3, with D perhaps matching TRBD1 or TRBD2 (6 bases each). Deletions cut 0 bases from V and 4 bases from J, with 18 bases between. The CDR3 is made up of 17 amino acids. Germline V gives CDR1 SGHRS, CDR2 YFSETQ. The DNA for the CDR3 is TGCGCCAGCAGCTTGGCCGGCAGGGGCGGGATAGCAGATACGCAGTATTTT. Its translation is CASSLAGRGGIADTQYF.